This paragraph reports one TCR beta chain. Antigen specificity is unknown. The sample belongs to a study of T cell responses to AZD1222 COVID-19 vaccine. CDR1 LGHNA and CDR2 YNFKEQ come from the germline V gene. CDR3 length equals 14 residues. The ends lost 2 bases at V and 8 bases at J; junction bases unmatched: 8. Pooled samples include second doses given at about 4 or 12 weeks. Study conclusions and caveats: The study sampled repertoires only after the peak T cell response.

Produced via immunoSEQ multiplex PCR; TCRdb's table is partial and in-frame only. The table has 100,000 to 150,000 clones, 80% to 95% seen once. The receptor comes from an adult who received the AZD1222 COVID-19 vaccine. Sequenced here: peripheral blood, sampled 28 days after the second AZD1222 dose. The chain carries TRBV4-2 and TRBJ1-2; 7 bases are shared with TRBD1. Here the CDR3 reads CASSQRGQALGYTF. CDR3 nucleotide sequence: TGTGCCAGCAGCCAAAGAGGACAGGCACTGGGCTACACCTTC.